Listed below are T cell receptor beta chains from one sample, sequenced in a study of blood T cell repertoires in COVID-19. Produced via immunoSEQ multiplex PCR; TCRdb's table is partial and in-frame only. The sample yields approximately 130,000 clones, 85% to 90% seen once. The sequencing input was peripheral blood. These receptors originate from a man aged 70 or older with active or convalescent COVID-19. CDR3s include the opening cysteine and the closing phenylalanine or tryptophan. Fields, in order: V gene, clone size, J gene, D gene, CDR3 DNA, CDR3 protein. A D gene is named only where the DNA matches it firmly. Rows give clone size only sometimes, using once, few, many, or a class for an expanded clone.

TRBV19	few	TRBJ2-5	TRBD1	TGTGCCAGTAGTACCGGACAGGGAAGCCAAGAGACCCAGTACTTC	CASSTGQGSQETQYF
TRBV19	NA	TRBJ2-3	TRBD1	TGTGCCAGTAGCGACAGGGGGGCCACAGATACGCAGTATTTT	CASSDRGATDTQYF
TRBV28	NA	TRBJ1-1	NA	TGTGCCAGCAGCAGGAGGGTGACTGAAGCTTTCTTT	CASSRRVTEAFF
TRBV7-9	NA	TRBJ1-2	NA	TGTGCCAGCAGCTTAGATCTCCAATTTCTAGGCTATGGCTACACCTTC	CASSLDLQFLGYGYTF
TRBV19	NA	TRBJ1-1	NA	TGTGCCAGTAGTGTACAGGGATTCAACACTGAAGCTTTCTTT	CASSVQGFNTEAFF
TRBV5-1	NA	TRBJ2-1	TRBD2	TGCGCCAGCAGCCGCAGGCTAGCGGGGTACAATGAGCAGTTCTTC	CASSRRLAGYNEQFF
TRBV7-9	once	TRBJ1-1	TRBD1	TGTGCCAGCAGCTTGGAGCAGGGGGCACGGGACACTGAAGCTTTCTTT	CASSLEQGARDTEAFF
TRBV19	NA	TRBJ2-5	NA	TGTGCCAGTAGTATGTCCCGTGACCAAGAGACCCAGTACTTC	CASSMSRDQETQYF
TRBV4-1	NA	TRBJ1-2	NA	TGCGCCAGCAGCCAACCATTCCGCGGGGACTATGGCTACACCTTC	CASSQPFRGDYGYTF
TRBV19	NA	TRBJ1-5	NA	TGTGCCAGTAGGGCCGGGGGTGAGGGCAATCAGCCCCAGCATTTT	CASRAGGEGNQPQHF
TRBV2	NA	TRBJ2-7	TRBD1	TGTGCCAGCAGTGGGGACAGGGGGACCCTCGAGCAGTACTTC	CASSGDRGTLEQYF
TRBV6-5	NA	TRBJ1-1	TRBD1	TGTGCCAGCAGCGGACAGGGGACCACTGAAGCTTTCTTT	CASSGQGTTEAFF
TRBV9	NA	TRBJ2-1	NA	TGTGCCAGCAGCCCCGGGGTTACCCTCCACAATGAGCAGTTCTTC	CASSPGVTLHNEQFF
TRBV2	NA	TRBJ2-7	NA	TGTGCCAGCAGTCTAATTGGGGACATCACATCCTACGAGCAGTACTTC	CASSLIGDITSYEQYF
TRBV4-1	NA	TRBJ1-5	NA	TGCGCCAGCAGCCAAGAATTTCAGGAGGGGAATCAGCCCCAGCATTTT	CASSQEFQEGNQPQHF
TRBV19	NA	TRBJ1-2	NA	TGTGCCAGTAGTCTCTCAACAGCTTTATTTAACTATGGCTACACCTTC	CASSLSTALFNYGYTF
TRBV7-7	NA	TRBJ2-1	NA	TGTGCTAGCAGCTTAAGTCCAGGAAATGAGCAGTTCTTC	CASSLSPGNEQFF
TRBV5-1	once	TRBJ1-1	TRBD1	TGCGCCAGCAGCTTCGGGGACAGGGACACTGAAGCTTTCTTT	CASSFGDRDTEAFF
TRBV19	NA	TRBJ2-7	TRBD2	TGTGCCAGTAGTCAAATTACCGGGACTAGCGGGAGGCCACGCTACGAGCAGTACTTC	CASSQITGTSGRPRYEQYF
TRBV4-1	NA	TRBJ2-1	TRBD2	TGCGCCAGCAGCCAAGATAGGGCTAGCGGGTCGAAGAGGAATGAGCAGTTCTTC	CASSQDRASGSKRNEQFF
TRBV7-8	NA	TRBJ2-1	TRBD2	TGTGCCAGCAGCTTTCTAGCGGGCCTTTACAATGAGCAGTTCTTC	CASSFLAGLYNEQFF
TRBV6-1	NA	TRBJ2-3	NA	TGTGCCAGCAGTGATACAGGGTACGGGGCAGATACGCAGTATTTT	CASSDTGYGADTQYF
TRBV5-6	NA	TRBJ1-6	TRBD1	TGTGCCAGCAGCTTGTGGACAGGGTCTTCACCCCTCCACTTT	CASSLWTGSSPLHF
TRBV18	NA	TRBJ1-1	TRBD1	TGTGCCAGCTCACGCGGGACAGGACAGATCACTGAAGCTTTCTTT	CASSRGTGQITEAFF
TRBV15	NA	TRBJ2-7	TRBD2	TGTGCCACCAGCAGGGGAGGGGAACCCTACGAGCAGTACTTC	CATSRGGEPYEQYF
TRBV19	NA	TRBJ1-5	NA	TGTGCCAGTAGTAGGGCCTCCCTGTGGACCCAGCATTTT	CASSRASLWTQHF
TRBV5-4	NA	TRBJ2-5	TRBD2	TGTGCCAGCAGCTTGTGGGGAGGGGAGACCCAGTACTTC	CASSLWGGETQYF
TRBV30	NA	TRBJ2-1	TRBD1	TGTGCCTGCCAGGACAGGCGCCTCTACAATGAGCAGTTCTTC	CACQDRRLYNEQFF
TRBV10-3	NA	TRBJ1-2	TRBD1	TGTGCCATCAGGGGGACAGGGAATCTCTATGGCTACACCTTC	CAIRGTGNLYGYTF
TRBV27	NA	TRBJ2-7	TRBD1	TGTGCCAGCAGGATACCGGGACAGGTACCCTACGAGCAGTACTTC	CASRIPGQVPYEQYF
TRBV10-1	NA	TRBJ2-4	TRBD2	TGCGCCAGCAGGGAGCGGGAGATGCCGAACGTAGCCAAAAACATTCAGTACTTC	CASREREMPNVAKNIQYF
TRBV10-1	NA	TRBJ1-1	TRBD1	TGCGCCAGCAGTGAGCTGGGGGGGACAGGGCTGACCACTGAAGCTTTCTTT	CASSELGGTGLTTEAFF
TRBV15	NA	TRBJ1-6	NA	TGTGCCACCAGCAGAGACTCGGTGTTGAATAATTCACCCCTCCACTTT	CATSRDSVLNNSPLHF
TRBV5-1	NA	TRBJ2-5	NA	TGCGCCAGCAGCTTGGCCCCTCCTTCGGAGACCCAGTACTTC	CASSLAPPSETQYF
TRBV14	NA	TRBJ1-3	TRBD1	TGTGCCAGCAGCCCAGCCAGGAGGGGGCTTGGGGACACCATATATTTT	CASSPARRGLGDTIYF